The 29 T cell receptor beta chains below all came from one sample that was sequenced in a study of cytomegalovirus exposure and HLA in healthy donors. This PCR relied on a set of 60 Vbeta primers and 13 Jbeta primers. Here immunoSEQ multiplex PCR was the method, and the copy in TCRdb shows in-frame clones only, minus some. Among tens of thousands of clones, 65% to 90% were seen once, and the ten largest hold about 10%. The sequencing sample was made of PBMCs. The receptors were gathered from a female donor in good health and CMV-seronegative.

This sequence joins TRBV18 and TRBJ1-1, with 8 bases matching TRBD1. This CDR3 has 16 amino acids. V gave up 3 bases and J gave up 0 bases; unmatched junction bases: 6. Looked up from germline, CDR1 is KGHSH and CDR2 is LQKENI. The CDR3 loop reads CASSPGTGNMNTEAFF. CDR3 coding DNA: TGTGCCAGCTCACCGGGGACAGGCAACATGAACACTGAAGCTTTCTTT.

DNA for the CDR3: TGTGCCAGCAGTGCCGCGGGAGGGCCAGATACGCAGTATTTT. Its protein is CASSAAGGPDTQYF. The genes are TRBV6-4 and TRBJ2-3; 9 bases are shared with TRBD2. Germline CDR1 MRHNA, CDR2 SNTAGT. The V segment lost 4 bases and the J segment 4 bases; nucleotides outside the gene matches: 3. This CDR3 contains 14 residues.

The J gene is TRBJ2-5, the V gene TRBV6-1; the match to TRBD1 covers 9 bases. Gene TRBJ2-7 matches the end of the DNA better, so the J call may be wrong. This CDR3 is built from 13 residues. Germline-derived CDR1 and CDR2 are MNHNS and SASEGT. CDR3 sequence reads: CASRGQGPYEQYF. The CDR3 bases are TGTGCCAGCAGGGGACAGGGTCCCTACGAGCAGTACTTC.

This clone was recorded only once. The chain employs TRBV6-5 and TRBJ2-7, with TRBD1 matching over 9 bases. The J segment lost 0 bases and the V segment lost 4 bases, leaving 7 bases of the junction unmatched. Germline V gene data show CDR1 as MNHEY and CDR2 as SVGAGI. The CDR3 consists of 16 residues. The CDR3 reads CASSSRQGGTSYEQYF. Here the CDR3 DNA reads TGTGCCAGCAGTTCACGACAGGGGGGCACCTCCTACGAGCAGTACTTC.

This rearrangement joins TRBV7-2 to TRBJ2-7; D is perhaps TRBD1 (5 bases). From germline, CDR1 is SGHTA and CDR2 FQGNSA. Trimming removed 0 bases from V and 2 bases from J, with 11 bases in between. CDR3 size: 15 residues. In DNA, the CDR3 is TGTGCCAGCAGCTTAGCGACAGCTGTAACCTACGAGCAGTACTTC. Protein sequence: CASSLATAVTYEQYF.

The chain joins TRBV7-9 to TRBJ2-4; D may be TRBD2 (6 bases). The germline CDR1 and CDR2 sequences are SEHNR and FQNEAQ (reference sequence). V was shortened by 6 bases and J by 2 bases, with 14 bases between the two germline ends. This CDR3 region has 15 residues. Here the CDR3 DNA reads TGTGCCAGCAGGGAGGGGAAGGGTACCAAAAACATTCAGTACTTC. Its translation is CASREGKGTKNIQYF.

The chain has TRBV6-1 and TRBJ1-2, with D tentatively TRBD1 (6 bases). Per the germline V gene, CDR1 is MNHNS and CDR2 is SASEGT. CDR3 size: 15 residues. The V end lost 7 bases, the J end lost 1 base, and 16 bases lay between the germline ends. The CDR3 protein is CASTPDRDINYGYTF. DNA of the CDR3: TGTGCCAGCACCCCGGACAGAGACATTAACTATGGCTACACCTTC.

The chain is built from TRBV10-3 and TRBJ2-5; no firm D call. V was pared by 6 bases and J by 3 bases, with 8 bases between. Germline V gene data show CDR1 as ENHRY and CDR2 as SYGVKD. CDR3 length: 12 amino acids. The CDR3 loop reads CAISEEEETQYF. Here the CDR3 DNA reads TGTGCCATCAGCGAAGAGGAAGAGACCCAGTACTTC.

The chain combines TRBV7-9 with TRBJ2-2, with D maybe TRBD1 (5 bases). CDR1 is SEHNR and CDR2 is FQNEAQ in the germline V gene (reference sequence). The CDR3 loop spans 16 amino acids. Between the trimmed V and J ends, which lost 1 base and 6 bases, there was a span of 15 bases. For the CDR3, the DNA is TGTGCCAGCAGCTTAGGGGTCAGGGCGTTATCCGGGGAGCTGTTTTTT. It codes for CASSLGVRALSGELFF.

The CDR3 DNA reads TGCAGCGTTGATGCAGCGGGGGGCGGAGGGGTTGGAGAGACCCAGTACTTC. This sequence encodes CSVDAAGGGGVGETQYF. This chain links TRBV29-1 with TRBJ2-5; 9 nucleotides line up with TRBD2. This CDR3 comprises 17 residues. Trimming took 3 bases from V and 4 from J; bases not matched to a gene: 15. Germline V gene lookup returns CDR1 SQVTM and CDR2 ANQGSEA.

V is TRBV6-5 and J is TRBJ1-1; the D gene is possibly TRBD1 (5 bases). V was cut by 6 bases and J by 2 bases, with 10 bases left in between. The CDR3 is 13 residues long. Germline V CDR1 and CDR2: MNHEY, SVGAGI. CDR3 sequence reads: CASSRGGNTEAFF. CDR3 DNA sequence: TGTGCCAGCAGCCGGGGGGGTAACACTGAAGCTTTCTTT.

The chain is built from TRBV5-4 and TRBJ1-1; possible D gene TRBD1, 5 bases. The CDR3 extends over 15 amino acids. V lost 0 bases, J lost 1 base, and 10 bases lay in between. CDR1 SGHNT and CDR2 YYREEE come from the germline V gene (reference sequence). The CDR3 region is CASSLAWGANTEAFF. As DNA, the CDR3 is TGTGCCAGCAGCTTGGCTTGGGGCGCGAACACTGAAGCTTTCTTT.

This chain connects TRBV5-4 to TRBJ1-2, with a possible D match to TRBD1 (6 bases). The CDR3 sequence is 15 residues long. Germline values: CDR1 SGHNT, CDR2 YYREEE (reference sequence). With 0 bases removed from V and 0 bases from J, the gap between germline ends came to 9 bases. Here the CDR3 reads CASSLVTGSNYGYTF. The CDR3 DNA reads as TGTGCCAGCAGCTTGGTTACAGGGTCTAACTATGGCTACACCTTC.

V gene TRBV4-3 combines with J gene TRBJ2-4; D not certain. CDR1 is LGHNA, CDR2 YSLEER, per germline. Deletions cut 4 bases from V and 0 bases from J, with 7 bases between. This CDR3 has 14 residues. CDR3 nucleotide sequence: TGCGCCAGCAGCCCCAGATTAGCCAAAAACATTCAGTACTTC. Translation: CASSPRLAKNIQYF.

The CDR3 loop is CASSPALVVRGLYEQYF. The CDR3 DNA reads as TGCGCCAGCAGCCCGGCTCTGGTGGTCCGCGGATTGTACGAGCAGTACTTC. The V and J genes are TRBV5-1 and TRBJ2-7; D is unclear. This CDR3 comprises 17 residues. The V gene's germline CDR1 is SGHRS and CDR2 YFSETQ. V was trimmed by 4 bases and J by 4 bases, leaving 24 bases between them.

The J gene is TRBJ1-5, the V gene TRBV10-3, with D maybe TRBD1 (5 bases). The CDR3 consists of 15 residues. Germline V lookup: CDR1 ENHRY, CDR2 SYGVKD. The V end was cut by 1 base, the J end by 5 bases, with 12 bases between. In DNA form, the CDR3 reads TGTGCCATCAGTGAGTGGGGGACTTTAGATCAGCCCCAGCATTTT. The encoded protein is CAISEWGTLDQPQHF.

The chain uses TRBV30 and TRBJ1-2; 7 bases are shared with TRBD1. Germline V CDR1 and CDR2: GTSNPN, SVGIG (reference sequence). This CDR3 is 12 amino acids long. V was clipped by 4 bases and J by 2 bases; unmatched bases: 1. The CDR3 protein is CAWTTGNYGYTF. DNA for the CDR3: TGTGCCTGGACGACAGGGAACTATGGCTACACCTTC.

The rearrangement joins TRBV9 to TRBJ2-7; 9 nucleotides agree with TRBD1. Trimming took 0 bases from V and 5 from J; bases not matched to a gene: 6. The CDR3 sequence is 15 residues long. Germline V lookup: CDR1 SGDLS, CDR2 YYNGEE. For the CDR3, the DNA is TGTGCCAGCAGCGTAGAGGGACAGGGTCTCGACGAGCAGTACTTC. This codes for CASSVEGQGLDEQYF.

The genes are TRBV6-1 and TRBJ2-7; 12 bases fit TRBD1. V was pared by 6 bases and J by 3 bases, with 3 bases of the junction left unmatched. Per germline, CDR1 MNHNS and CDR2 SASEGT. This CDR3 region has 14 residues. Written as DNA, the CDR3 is TGTGCCAGCAGCGGGACAGGGGGCGGCTACGAGCAGTACTTC. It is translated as CASSGTGGGYEQYF.

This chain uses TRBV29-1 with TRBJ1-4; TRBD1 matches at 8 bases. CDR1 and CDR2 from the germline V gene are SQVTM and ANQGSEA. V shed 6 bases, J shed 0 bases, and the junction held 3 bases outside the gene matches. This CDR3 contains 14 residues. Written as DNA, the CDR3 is TGCAGCGTCGCGGACAGGGCAACTAATGAAAAACTGTTTTTT. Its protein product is CSVADRATNEKLFF.

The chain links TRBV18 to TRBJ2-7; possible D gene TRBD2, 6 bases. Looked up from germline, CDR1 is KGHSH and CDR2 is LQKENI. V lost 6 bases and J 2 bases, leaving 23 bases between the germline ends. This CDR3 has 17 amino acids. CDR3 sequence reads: CASSLNGLAGLAYEQYF. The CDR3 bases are TGTGCCAGCTCCCTAAATGGCCTGGCGGGGTTGGCCTACGAGCAGTACTTC.

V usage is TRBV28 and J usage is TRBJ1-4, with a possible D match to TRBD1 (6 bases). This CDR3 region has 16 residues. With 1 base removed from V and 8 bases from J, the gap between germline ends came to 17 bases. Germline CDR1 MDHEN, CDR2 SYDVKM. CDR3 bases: TGTGCCAGCAGTTTATCGATAGGCAGGGGCAACGAAAAACTGTTTTTT. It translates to CASSLSIGRGNEKLFF.

The CDR3: CASTRPTSGRYEQYF. CDR3 nucleotide sequence: TGTGCCAGCACCCGCCCGACTAGCGGGAGGTACGAGCAGTACTTC. The V and J genes are TRBV6-6 and TRBJ2-7; 13 bases fit TRBD2. The CDR3 loop spans 15 amino acids. Germline V gives CDR1 MNHNY, CDR2 SVGAGI (reference sequence). Trimming at V came to 7 bases and at J to 4 bases, leaving 7 bases not matched to a gene.

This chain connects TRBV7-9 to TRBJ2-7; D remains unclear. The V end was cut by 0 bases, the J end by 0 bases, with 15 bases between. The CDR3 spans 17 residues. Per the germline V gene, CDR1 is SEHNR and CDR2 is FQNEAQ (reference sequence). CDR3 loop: CASSLAQQVMSSYEQYF. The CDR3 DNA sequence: TGTGCCAGCAGCTTAGCGCAGCAGGTTATGAGCTCCTACGAGCAGTACTTC.

As DNA, the CDR3 is TGTGCCAGCAGCTTAGTCGGCGGATACACAGATACGCAGTATTTT. Translated: CASSLVGGYTDTQYF. The chain is built from TRBV11-2 and TRBJ2-3; D call uncertain. CDR1 SGHAT and CDR2 FQNNGV come from the germline V gene. The CDR3 has 15 amino acids. Between the trimmed V and J ends, which lost 1 base and 2 bases, there was a span of 10 bases.

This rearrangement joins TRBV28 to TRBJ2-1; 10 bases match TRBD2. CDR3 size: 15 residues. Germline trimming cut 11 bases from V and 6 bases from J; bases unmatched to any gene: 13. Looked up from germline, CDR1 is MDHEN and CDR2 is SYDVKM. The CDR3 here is CAAAGGLARTNEQFF. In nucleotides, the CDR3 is TGTGCCGCCGCGGGGGGACTAGCGCGAACCAATGAGCAGTTCTTC. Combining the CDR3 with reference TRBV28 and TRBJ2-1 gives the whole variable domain DVKVTQSSRYLVKRTGEKVFLECVQDMDHENMFWYRQDPGLGLRLIYFSYDVKMKEKGDIPEGYSVSREKKERFSLILESASTNQTSMYLCAAAGGLARTNEQFFGPGTRLTVL.

The CDR3 region is CASSLFLPTAFSGANVLTF. In DNA, the CDR3 is TGTGCCAGCAGCTTATTCCTCCCGACAGCCTTCTCTGGGGCCAACGTCCTGACTTTC. The chain recombines TRBV7-6 with TRBJ2-6; possible D gene TRBD1, 5 bases. The germline gives CDR1 SGHVS, CDR2 FNYEAQ. The CDR3 is 19 residues long. V dropped 2 bases and J dropped 0 bases, with 17 bases sitting between them.

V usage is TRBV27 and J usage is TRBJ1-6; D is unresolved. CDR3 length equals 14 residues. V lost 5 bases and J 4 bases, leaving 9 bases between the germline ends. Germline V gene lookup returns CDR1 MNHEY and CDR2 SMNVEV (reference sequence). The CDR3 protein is CASSVQKYNSPLHF. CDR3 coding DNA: TGTGCCAGCAGTGTACAAAAGTATAATTCACCCCTCCACTTT.

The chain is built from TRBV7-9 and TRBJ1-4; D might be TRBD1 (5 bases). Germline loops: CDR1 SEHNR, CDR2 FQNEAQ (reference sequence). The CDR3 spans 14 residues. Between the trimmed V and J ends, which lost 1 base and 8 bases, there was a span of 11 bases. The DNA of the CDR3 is TGTGCCAGCAGCTTAGGAACAGGAGGGGAAAAACTGTTTTTT. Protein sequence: CASSLGTGGEKLFF.